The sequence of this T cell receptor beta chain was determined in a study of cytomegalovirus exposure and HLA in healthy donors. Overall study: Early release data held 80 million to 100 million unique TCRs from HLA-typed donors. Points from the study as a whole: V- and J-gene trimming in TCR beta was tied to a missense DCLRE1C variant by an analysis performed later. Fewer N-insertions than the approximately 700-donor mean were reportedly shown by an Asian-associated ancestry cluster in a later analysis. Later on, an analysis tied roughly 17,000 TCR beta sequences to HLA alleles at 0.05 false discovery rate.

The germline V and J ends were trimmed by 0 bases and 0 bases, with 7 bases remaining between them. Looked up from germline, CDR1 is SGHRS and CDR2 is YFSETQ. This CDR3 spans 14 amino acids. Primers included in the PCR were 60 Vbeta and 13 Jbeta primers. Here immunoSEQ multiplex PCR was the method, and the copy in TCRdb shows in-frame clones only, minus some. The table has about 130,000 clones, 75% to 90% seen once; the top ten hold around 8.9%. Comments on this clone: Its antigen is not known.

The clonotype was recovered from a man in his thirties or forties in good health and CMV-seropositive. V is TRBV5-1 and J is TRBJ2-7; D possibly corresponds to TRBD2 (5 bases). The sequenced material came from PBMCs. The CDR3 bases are TGCGCCAGCAGCTTGGAAGGGAGCTCCTACGAGCAGTACTTC. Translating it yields CASSLEGSSYEQYF.